These 20 T cell receptor beta chains originate from one sample sequenced in a study of blood T cell repertoires in COVID-19. Sequencing was performed with immunoSEQ multiplex PCR; in TCRdb, only in-frame clones are kept and a portion is missing. The sample carries 75,000 to 90,000 clones, around nine tenths recorded once. Sequencing used peripheral blood. These receptors all come from a human donor in a cohort sampled during active COVID-19.

This rearrangement joins TRBV5-4 to TRBJ2-5; TRBD2 matches 10 bases. Trimming at V came to 4 bases and at J to 5 bases, leaving 11 bases not matched to a gene. Germline-derived CDR1 and CDR2 are SGHNT and YYREEE (reference sequence). This CDR3 contains 16 residues. CDR3 region: CASSPGSGGAGETQYF. CDR3 sequence (DNA): TGTGCCAGCAGCCCTGGGAGCGGGGGGGCCGGGGAGACCCAGTACTTC.

This clone was counted a single time. CDR3 sequence: CASSQERLGGTYEQYF. CDR3 DNA sequence: TGCGCCAGCAGCCAAGAACGCCTCGGCGGCACCTACGAGCAGTACTTC. The chain joins TRBV4-3 to TRBJ2-7; D remains ambiguous. This CDR3 contains 16 residues. Trimming took off 0 bases at V and 2 bases at J, with 14 bases between the two ends. Germline assignment: CDR1 LGHNA and CDR2 YSLEER.

The chain combines TRBV18 with TRBJ1-5; the D is unclear. Trimming cost V 1 base and J 5 bases, with 6 bases left between them. This CDR3 comprises 13 residues. Germline CDR1 is KGHSH and CDR2 is LQKENI. The CDR3 DNA reads TGTGCCAGCTCACCACTCCGGGATCAGCCCCAGCATTTT. It encodes CASSPLRDQPQHF.

The CDR3 coding sequence is TGTGCTAGTGGTACCTATCAGGGGACGGGGACTGAAAAACTGTTTTTT. It codes for CASGTYQGTGTEKLFF. V usage is TRBV12-5 and J usage is TRBJ1-4, with D possibly being TRBD1 (6 bases). Germline assignment: CDR1 LGHNT and CDR2 FRNRAP. Deletions cut 5 bases from V and 7 bases from J, with 20 bases between. CDR3 length: 16 residues.

The chain uses TRBV5-8 and TRBJ2-7, with unresolved D. Germline V CDR1 and CDR2: SGHTS, YDEGEE. V lost 7 bases and J 2 bases, leaving 16 bases between the germline ends. CDR3 length equals 14 residues. CDR3 sequence (DNA): TGTGCCAGCGAGACTGAGTTACATCCCTACGAGCAGTACTTC. The encoded protein is CASETELHPYEQYF.

Within the sample, this clone is medium-sized. V usage is TRBV5-4 and J usage is TRBJ2-7; D perhaps matches TRBD1 (5 bases). Germline V gives CDR1 SGHNT, CDR2 YYREEE (reference sequence). The V and J ends lost 1 base and 3 bases respectively, with 20 bases between them. The CDR3 covers 17 residues. The CDR3 bases are TGTGCCAGCAGCTTGAGTGTGAGTGGACATAAACTCTACGAGCAGTACTTC. Its translation: CASSLSVSGHKLYEQYF.

The CDR3 loop reads CASSFNRDRGYEKLFF. The CDR3 nucleotides are TGTGCCAGCAGCTTTAATCGGGACAGGGGATATGAAAAACTGTTTTTT. This chain connects TRBV7-9 to TRBJ1-4; 10 positions match TRBD1. The ends lost 3 bases at V and 6 bases at J; junction bases unmatched: 7. The length of the CDR3 is 16 residues. CDR1 is SEHNR and CDR2 is FQNEAQ in the germline V gene (reference sequence).

The V and J genes are TRBV9 and TRBJ2-3, with 14 bases identical to TRBD2. The J segment lost 3 bases and the V segment lost 3 bases, leaving 6 bases of the junction unmatched. The germline V gene has CDR1 SGDLS and CDR2 YYNGEE. This CDR3 is 17 amino acids long. CDR3 loop: CASSAPRLAGGTDTQYF. In nucleotides, the CDR3 is TGTGCCAGCAGCGCCCCCCGACTAGCGGGGGGGACAGATACGCAGTATTTT. Supplemented by reference TRBV9 and TRBJ2-3, the full variable domain reads DSGVTQTPKHLITATGQRVTLRCSPRSGDLSVYWYQQSLDQGLQFLIQYYNGEERAKGNILERFSAQQFPDLHSELNLSSLELGDSALYFCASSAPRLAGGTDTQYFGPGTRLTVL.

V and J are TRBV3-1 (or the pseudogene TRBV3-2) and TRBJ1-3; the match to TRBD1 covers 7 bases. Losses at the gene ends were 4 bases for V and 0 bases for J; bases not matched to a gene: 3. The CDR3 runs to 15 residues. Germline lookup yields CDR1 LGHDT and CDR2 YNNKEL (reference sequence). CDR3 sequence reads: CASSRTGSSGNTIYF. DNA for the CDR3: TGTGCCAGCAGCCGGACAGGAAGCTCTGGAAACACCATATATTTT.

This chain joins TRBV11-2 and TRBJ2-1; 9 positions agree with TRBD2. The germline V gene encodes CDR1 SGHAT and CDR2 FQNNGV. The CDR3 loop spans 17 amino acids. Trimming removed 5 bases from V and 7 bases from J; junction bases left unmatched: 15. This CDR3 reads CASSPIAGALRDNEQFF. For the CDR3, the DNA is TGTGCCAGCAGCCCGATAGCGGGGGCGCTCCGGGATAATGAGCAGTTCTTC.

This chain links TRBV9 with TRBJ1-5; TRBD1 matches at 7 bases. This CDR3 spans 14 amino acids. Trimming at V came to 0 bases and at J to 5 bases, leaving 2 bases not matched to a gene. Germline CDR1 reads SGDLS; CDR2 reads YYNGEE. Here the CDR3 DNA reads TGTGCCAGCAGCGTAGGCCAGGGGGATCAGCCCCAGCATTTT. The encoded protein is CASSVGQGDQPQHF.

V and J are TRBV2 and TRBJ2-5; 11 bases line up with TRBD2. The CDR3 covers 15 residues. V trimming: 6 bases; J trimming: 1 base; junction bases outside the gene matches: 4. Per the germline V gene, CDR1 is SNHLY and CDR2 is FYNNEI. Here the CDR3 DNA reads TGTGCCAGCAGCTGGACTAGCGGGTTCCAAGAGACCCAGTACTTC. Amino acid sequence: CASSWTSGFQETQYF.

This clone came up a few times. The genes are TRBV27 and TRBJ1-1, with a weak D call TRBD1 (6 bases). V shed 6 bases and J shed 2 bases, with 7 bases lying between them. This CDR3 comprises 12 residues. CDR1 and CDR2 (germline): MNHEY, SMNVEV (reference sequence). The DNA for the CDR3 is TGTGCCAGCAGGACAGGCAACACTGAAGCTTTCTTT. Translation gives CASRTGNTEAFF.

The rearrangement joins TRBV4-3 to TRBJ1-2, with D perhaps TRBD1 (5 bases). V gave up 0 bases and J gave up 2 bases, with 10 bases separating them. The germline V gene encodes CDR1 LGHNA and CDR2 YSLEER. The CDR3 contains 15 residues. CDR3 coding DNA: TGCGCCAGCAGCCAAGATGCAGGGCCCAACTATGGCTACACCTTC. It codes for CASSQDAGPNYGYTF.

The chain has TRBV7-8 and TRBJ1-5; possible D gene TRBD1, 6 bases. V was pared by 0 bases and J by 5 bases, with 14 bases between. The germline gives CDR1 SGHVS, CDR2 FQNEAQ. The CDR3 is made up of 16 amino acids. CDR3 DNA sequence: TGTGCCAGCAGCTTAGCGAACAGGGTTCTCGATCAGCCCCAGCATTTT. Translated: CASSLANRVLDQPQHF.

The chain uses TRBV7-3 and TRBJ1-3; the match to TRBD1 covers 8 bases. J lost 0 bases, V lost 5 bases, and 6 bases had no gene match. Germline CDR1 reads SGHTA; CDR2 reads FQGTGA. CDR3 length: 16 amino acids. CDR3 residues: CASSLGQDFSGNTIYF. CDR3 in DNA: TGTGCCAGCAGCCTGGGACAGGATTTCTCTGGAAACACCATATATTTT.

As DNA, the CDR3 is TGTGCCAGTAGTATAGGGCCGGGACAGGGGGCAGAGCGCCGCCACCTCTATGGCTACACCTTC. Its translation: CASSIGPGQGAERRHLYGYTF. The chain links TRBV19 to TRBJ1-2; 12 nucleotides align to TRBD1. Germline CDR1 reads LNHDA; CDR2 reads SQIVND (reference sequence). The CDR3 length is 21 residues. The junction had 19 bases not matched to a gene; V was cut back by 1 base and J by 4 bases.

The chain has TRBV6-2 or TRBV6-3 and TRBJ1-2, with 7 positions matching TRBD1. The CDR3 spans 14 residues. J was trimmed by 5 bases and V by 5 bases; bases with no gene match: 8. Germline V gene sequence: CDR1 MNHEY, CDR2 SVGEGT. CDR3 sequence: CASSGDRDDYGYTF. The CDR3 coding sequence is TGTGCCAGCAGTGGTGACAGGGATGATTATGGCTACACCTTC.

J is TRBJ2-3 and V is TRBV18; D unclear. Trimming took off 5 bases at V and 2 bases at J, with 11 bases between the two ends. This CDR3 spans 14 amino acids. Germline V gene lookup returns CDR1 KGHSH and CDR2 LQKENI. The CDR3 DNA follows: TGTGCCAGCTCAGTCCAGTACAACACAGATACGCAGTATTTT. Protein: CASSVQYNTDTQYF. Using reference TRBV18 and TRBJ2-3 for the parts outside the CDR3, the full variable domain is NAGVMQNPRHLVRRRGQEARLRCSPMKGHSHVYWYRQLPEEGLKFMVYLQKENIIDESGMPKERFSAEFPKEGPSILRIQQVVRGDSAAYFCASSVQYNTDTQYFGPGTRLTVL.

This clone was observed a single time. The J gene is TRBJ2-7, the V gene TRBV7-2, with a weak D call TRBD2 (5 bases). Germline CDR1 SGHTA, CDR2 FQGNSA. V was trimmed by 5 bases and J by 5 bases, leaving 10 bases between them. The CDR3 is 12 amino acids. For the CDR3, the DNA is TGTGCCAGCAGCCCGAACGGGGACGAGCAGTACTTC. It specifies CASSPNGDEQYF.